This entry lists 27 T cell receptor beta chains sequenced from one sample in a study of T cells in Graves' hyperthyroidism and ophthalmopathy. RNA transcripts were the template for amplifying TCR beta CDR3 regions. Using the HTBI primer set, a first-round RT-PCR was run on the TCR CDR3. TCRdb called the multiplex PCR reads again in MiXCR, with one record for every CDR3 protein. Of about 610,000 distinct CDR3 sequences listed, roughly 16% were seen once; the top ten hold roughly 3.3%. Input material: blood. These receptors were taken from a woman between 35 and 50 years old with Graves' ophthalmopathy.

The chain combines TRBV6-1 with TRBJ1-2; no definite D call. CDR3 length: 14 residues. Germline V gene lookup returns CDR1 MNHNS and CDR2 SASEGT. Trimming left V 7 bases short and J 3 bases short, with 15 bases between. CDR3: CASNTAGFDYGYTF. DNA of the CDR3: TGTGCCAGCAATACGGCGGGTTTTGACTATGGCTACACCTTC.

This clonotype came up many times. This chain links TRBV27 with TRBJ1-1; a possible D gene is TRBD1 (5 bases). Germline CDR1 reads MNHEY; CDR2 reads SMNVEV (reference sequence). With 6 bases removed from V and 1 base from J, the gap between germline ends came to 18 bases. The length of the CDR3 is 16 residues. The CDR3 DNA reads TGTGCCAGCAGCTACCTGGGGACCCACAAGAACACTGAAGCTTTCTTT. Protein: CASSYLGTHKNTEAFF.

This clonotype was counted between two and nine times. This chain uses TRBV2 with TRBJ1-6; no reliable D call. Germline loops: CDR1 SNHLY, CDR2 FYNNEI. Trimming shortened V by 5 bases and J by 9 bases, and 5 bases separated the two germline ends. The CDR3 length is 11 residues. The CDR3 nucleotides read TGTGCCAGCAGTCTGAGTTCACCCCTCCACTTT. Amino acids: CASSLSSPLHF.

The chain links TRBV18 to TRBJ2-3, with a possible D match to TRBD2 (5 bases). Trimming took off 2 bases at V and 0 bases at J, with 18 bases between the two ends. The CDR3 is 18 amino acids. CDR1 and CDR2 (germline): KGHSH, LQKENI. The CDR3 bases are TGTGCCAGCTCACCAAGGAAGAGTCGCGGGTTTAGCACAGATACGCAGTATTTT. Its translation: CASSPRKSRGFSTDTQYF.

In its sample, this clonotype was seen many times. V and J are TRBV12-3 or TRBV12-4 and TRBJ2-1; 9 bases map to TRBD2. CDR3 length: 15 residues. The ends lost 5 bases at V and 7 bases at J; junction bases unmatched: 9. As DNA, the CDR3 is TGTGCCAGCAGTCCCGGGCGGGGGGGCCGGAATGAGCAGTTCTTC. Translation gives CASSPGRGGRNEQFF.

This clonotype has at least ten counts. The DNA for the CDR3 is TGTGCCAGCAGGGACCAGGGACAGTTCCATGAGCAGTTCTTC. Translation gives CASRDQGQFHEQFF. The chain has TRBV6-2 or TRBV6-3 and TRBJ2-1, with 7 nucleotides matching TRBD1. Germline V gene lookup returns CDR1 MNHEY and CDR2 SVGEGT. The CDR3 contains 14 residues. V trimming: 6 bases; J trimming: 8 bases; junction bases outside the gene matches: 10.

This clonotype was detected ten times or more. The J gene is TRBJ2-3, the V gene TRBV7-8, with 7 bases fitting TRBD2. Germline loops: CDR1 SGHVS, CDR2 FQNEAQ. Trimming took 5 bases from V and 3 from J; bases not matched to a gene: 5. The CDR3 is 14 residues long. The CDR3 DNA is TGTGCCAGCAGCCGGACTAGTAGGACAGATACGCAGTATTTT. Translated: CASSRTSRTDTQYF.

This clonotype showed up many times. The CDR3 protein is CASSQSPRGAARETQYF. The DNA of the CDR3 is TGTGCCAGCAGCCAAAGCCCGCGGGGGGCCGCCAGGGAGACCCAGTACTTC. J is TRBJ2-5 and V is TRBV3-1, with 8 nucleotides matching TRBD2. The V and J ends lost 2 bases and 5 bases, in that order; junction bases with no gene match: 13. Germline values: CDR1 LGHDT, CDR2 YNNKEL (reference sequence). This CDR3 contains 17 residues.

V is TRBV28 and J is TRBJ2-5; D remains ambiguous. Trimming removed 3 bases from V and 2 bases from J, with 16 bases in between. This CDR3 contains 16 residues. CDR1 MDHEN and CDR2 SYDVKM come from the germline V gene. The CDR3 DNA is TGTGCCAGCAGTTTCAAGCGTACCCTTGGGCAAGAGACCCAGTACTTC. Translated, it gives CASSFKRTLGQETQYF. Variable domain in full (rest from reference TRBV28 and TRBJ2-5): DVKVTQSSRYLVKRTGEKVFLECVQDMDHENMFWYRQDPGLGLRLIYFSYDVKMKEKGDIPEGYSVSREKKERFSLILESASTNQTSMYLCASSFKRTLGQETQYFGPGTRLLVL.

This clonotype has a count of ten or more. CDR3 sequence: CASSQAGQGVSPLHF. Here the CDR3 DNA reads TGTGCCAGCAGCCAAGCGGGACAGGGGGTTTCACCCCTCCACTTT. The chain recombines TRBV3-1 with TRBJ1-6; the match to TRBD1 covers 11 bases. With V trimmed by 1 base and J by 9 bases, 2 bases remained unmatched. Germline assignment: CDR1 LGHDT and CDR2 YNNKEL (reference sequence). The CDR3 loop spans 15 amino acids. The full variable domain, completed using reference TRBV3-1 and TRBJ1-6, is DTAVSQTPKYLVTQMGNDKSIKCEQNLGHDTMYWYKQDSKKFLKIMFSYNNKELIINETVPNRFSPKSPDKAHLNLHINSLELGDSAVYFCASSQAGQGVSPLHFGNGTRLTVT.

This clonotype was observed at least ten times. The V and J genes are TRBV30 and TRBJ1-5; no definite D call. Between the trimmed V and J ends, which lost 1 base and 3 bases, there was a span of 10 bases. The CDR3 is 14 amino acids. Germline V CDR1 and CDR2: GTSNPN, SVGIG (reference sequence). The CDR3 DNA reads TGTGCCTGGAGTGATTTCCGGGTCAATCAGCCCCAGCATTTT. Protein: CAWSDFRVNQPQHF. Variable domain in full (rest from reference TRBV30 and TRBJ1-5): SQTIHQWPATLVQPVGSPLSLECTVEGTSNPNLYWYRQAAGRGLQLLFYSVGIGQISSEVPQNLSASRPQDRQFILSSKKLLLSDSGFYLCAWSDFRVNQPQHFGDGTRLSIL.

This clonotype has a count of ten or more. One end of the junction does not line up with germline, which may come from a read error. The rearrangement links TRBV3-1 to TRBJ1-1; D remains unclear. Germline V gene data show CDR1 as LGHDT and CDR2 as YNNKEL (reference sequence). CDR3 length equals 14 residues. CDR3 nucleotide sequence: TGTGCCAGCAGCCAACGGACGGGGAACTCTGAAGCTTTCTTT. It translates to CASSQRTGNSEAFF. Together with reference TRBV3-1 and TRBJ1-1, the CDR3 gives the full variable domain: DTAVSQTPKYLVTQMGNDKSIKCEQNLGHDTMYWYKQDSKKFLKIMFSYNNKELIINETVPNRFSPKSPDKAHLNLHINSLELGDSAVYFCASSQRTGNSEAFFGQGTRLTVV.

This rearrangement joins TRBV7-2 to TRBJ2-7; 8 bases fit TRBD2. The V segment lost 5 bases and the J segment 2 bases; nucleotides outside the gene matches: 14. CDR3 length: 17 residues. Germline values: CDR1 SGHTA, CDR2 FQGNSA. The CDR3 DNA follows: TGTGCCAGCAGCGTTCCTCGGGGGGGGACACCCCCCTACGAGCAGTACTTC. Translating gives CASSVPRGGTPPYEQYF.

This clonotype was seen at least ten times. The rearrangement joins TRBV6-1 to TRBJ1-2, with D uncertain. V was shortened by 5 bases and J by 8 bases, with 12 bases between the two germline ends. CDR3 length: 12 residues. CDR1 MNHNS and CDR2 SASEGT come from the germline V gene. The CDR3 sequence is CASSTVIGGYTF. The CDR3 region has the DNA TGTGCCAGCAGTACCGTAATTGGCGGCTACACCTTC.

The gene calls are TRBV6-1 and TRBJ2-7; 8 bases align to TRBD2. There are 14 residues in the CDR3. In germline, CDR1 is MNHNS, CDR2 SASEGT. With 6 bases clipped from V and 5 bases from J, the junction kept 9 bases outside the gene matches. The DNA of the CDR3 is TGTGCCAGCAGATCGCGGGAGGCGAGGAACGAGCAGTACTTC. Its protein is CASRSREARNEQYF.

The chain joins TRBV7-9 to TRBJ2-4, with TRBD2 matching 8 bases. The germline CDR1 and CDR2 sequences are SEHNR and FQNEAQ (reference sequence). With 2 bases clipped from V and 8 bases from J, the junction kept 11 bases outside the gene matches. The CDR3 spans 16 residues. The CDR3: CASSLSREASGYIQYF. The CDR3 bases are TGTGCCAGCAGCTTATCGCGGGAGGCCTCGGGATACATTCAGTACTTC.

There are many counts of this clonotype. CDR3 sequence: CASSPPARETQYF. The CDR3 bases are TGTGCCAGCTCACCACCAGCCCGAGAGACCCAGTACTTC. The J gene is TRBJ2-5, the V gene TRBV18; D is undetermined. V dropped 0 bases and J dropped 4 bases, with 6 bases sitting between them. Germline-derived CDR1 and CDR2 are KGHSH and LQKENI. The CDR3 is 13 amino acids.

As for this clonotype: One end of the junction varies from germline; a read error may be responsible. The genes are TRBV10-3 and TRBJ1-5; the D is unclear. This CDR3 is 14 amino acids long. The germline V gene encodes CDR1 ENHRY and CDR2 SYGVKD. CDR3: CAISETVSNRPQHF. The CDR3 DNA sequence: TGTGCCATCAGTGAGACAGTGAGCAATCGGCCCCAGCATTTT.

The chain carries TRBV2 and TRBJ2-7; 8 nucleotides align to TRBD2. V lost 4 bases, J lost 6 bases, and 8 bases stayed unmatched. CDR1 is SNHLY and CDR2 is FYNNEI in the germline V gene. The CDR3 is made up of 14 amino acids. For the CDR3, the DNA is TGTGCCAGCAGTGTGGGGACTAGAGTCTCCGAGCAGTACTTC. This sequence encodes CASSVGTRVSEQYF.

This clonotype appeared many times. The V call is TRBV30, the J call TRBJ2-3; the D is unclear. Germline CDR1 and CDR2: GTSNPN and SVGIG (reference sequence). This CDR3 has 14 amino acids. The V end was cut by 3 bases, the J end by 2 bases, with 12 bases between. The CDR3 is CAWRVGMTTDTQYF. The CDR3 nucleotides read TGTGCCTGGAGAGTCGGAATGACCACAGATACGCAGTATTTT.

The table lists this clonotype with many counts. V gene TRBV28 combines with J gene TRBJ1-2; 8 bases align to TRBD1. The ends lost 6 bases at V and 3 bases at J; junction bases unmatched: 9. The germline V gene has CDR1 MDHEN and CDR2 SYDVKM. This CDR3 has 15 residues. The CDR3 is CASRLQGDRDYGYTF. Here the CDR3 DNA reads TGTGCCAGCAGATTACAGGGGGACCGGGACTATGGCTACACCTTC.

There are a few counts of this clonotype. The J gene is TRBJ2-1, the V gene TRBV6-1; D may match TRBD1 or TRBD2 (7 bases each). The CDR3 covers 16 residues. V lost 0 bases and J 8 bases, leaving 17 bases between the germline ends. Per the germline V gene, CDR1 is MNHNS and CDR2 is SASEGT. CDR3 in DNA: TGTGCCAGCAGTGAAGCCCTTGGGGGAGGGGGCGATGAGCAGTTCTTC. Its translation is CASSEALGGGGDEQFF.

A few counts support this clonotype. This chain uses TRBV16 with TRBJ2-4, with 8 bases matching TRBD1. Germline V gives CDR1 KGHSY, CDR2 FQNENV. The CDR3 is 16 amino acids. Germline trimming cut 4 bases from V and 3 bases from J; bases unmatched to any gene: 8. As DNA, the CDR3 is TGTGCCAGCAGCCCAGGGACAGGAAATAACAAAAACATTCAGTACTTC. It is translated as CASSPGTGNNKNIQYF.

This clonotype was seen ten or more times. The chain employs TRBV14 and TRBJ2-3, with D perhaps matching TRBD2 (5 bases). This CDR3 spans 12 amino acids. Trimming removed 0 bases at V and 9 bases at J, with 7 bases between. Germline V gives CDR1 SGHDN, CDR2 FVKESK. The CDR3 is CASSQDRLTQYF. The DNA of the CDR3 is TGTGCCAGCAGCCAAGACAGACTAACGCAGTATTTT.

This clonotype appeared a few times. This rearrangement joins TRBV3-1 to TRBJ1-6; 7 bases are a match to TRBD1. The CDR3 length is 15 residues. After removal of 4 bases from V and 4 bases from J, the junction contained 4 bases not matched to a gene. Germline CDR1 reads LGHDT; CDR2 reads YNNKEL (reference sequence). The CDR3 here is CASSPTGQYNSPLHF. CDR3 in DNA: TGTGCCAGCAGCCCAACGGGACAGTATAATTCACCCCTCCACTTT.

Points on this clonotype: Given a much more abundant clone one base away, this may be a read error. This chain uses TRBV10-3 with TRBJ1-5, with no clear D. The CDR3 totals 15 residues. The germline V and J ends were trimmed by 2 bases and 5 bases, with 13 bases remaining between them. Germline CDR1 and CDR2: ENHRY and SYGVKD. The CDR3 bases are TGTGCCATCAGTGAGGGCTTAGGCAGCGATCAGCCCCAGCATTTT. It codes for CAISEGLGSDQPQHF.

This clonotype was seen at least ten times. The chain links TRBV7-9 to TRBJ2-7, with D perhaps given as TRBD1 or TRBD2 (6 bases each). V was cut by 3 bases and J by 3 bases, with 18 bases left in between. The CDR3 is 16 residues long. Germline lookup yields CDR1 SEHNR and CDR2 FQNEAQ (reference sequence). This CDR3 is CASSLEGERTFYEQYF. DNA for the CDR3: TGTGCCAGCAGCTTGGAGGGGGAGAGAACCTTCTACGAGCAGTACTTC.